This T cell receptor beta chain was sequenced during a study of cytomegalovirus exposure and HLA in healthy donors. Germline CDR1 is PRHDT and CDR2 is FYEKMQ (reference sequence). V dropped 5 bases and J dropped 8; count of bases not matched to a gene: 13. CDR3 length equals 16 residues. Primers for the PCR totalled 60 Vbeta and 13 Jbeta. Assay: immunoSEQ multiplex PCR; the TCRdb copy retains only in-frame clones and omits some. The clone table shows tens of thousands of clones, with the ten largest holding 0.58%. Sequencing input: PBMCs. This TCR derives from a man aged 45 to 65 in good health and CMV-seronegative. The V call is TRBV13, the J call TRBJ1-2, with 11 bases identical to TRBD1. The CDR3 here is CASSAGTGGLWGGYTF. The DNA for the CDR3 is TGTGCCAGCAGCGCCGGGACAGGGGGACTCTGGGGAGGCTACACCTTC.